A single sample is the source of the 19 T cell receptor beta chains below, sequenced in a study of blood T cell repertoires in COVID-19. Using immunoSEQ multiplex PCR, the repertoire was profiled, and TCRdb retains in-frame clones only, with some absent. The sample lists under 350,000 clones, around 85% occurring once. The specimen was peripheral blood. Receptors originate from a woman aged 70-85 years with acute or convalescent COVID-19.

This clone was recorded once. The rearrangement uses TRBV7-3 and TRBJ2-5, with TRBD2 matching 10 bases. Losses at the gene ends were 5 bases for V and 5 bases for J; bases not matched to a gene: 11. Germline assignment: CDR1 SGHTA and CDR2 FQGTGA. The CDR3 spans 16 residues. Here the CDR3 reads CASSPLAGGGRETQYF. CDR3 bases: TGTGCCAGCAGCCCATTAGCGGGGGGAGGCCGGGAGACCCAGTACTTC.

This rearrangement joins TRBV7-9 to TRBJ2-1; 8 bases are a match to TRBD1. Trimming at V came to 5 bases and at J to 1 base, leaving 7 bases not matched to a gene. This CDR3 has 16 amino acids. Germline V gene data show CDR1 as SEHNR and CDR2 as FQNEAQ (reference sequence). CDR3 in DNA: TGTGCCAGCAGCCCCCTGCAGGGGGCTTCCTACAATGAGCAGTTCTTC. This translates into CASSPLQGASYNEQFF.

This clone occurred once. This chain joins TRBV5-1 and TRBJ1-1; 12 nucleotides match TRBD1. Germline V lookup: CDR1 SGHRS, CDR2 YFSETQ. J gave up 3 bases and V 4 bases, and 7 bases lay outside the gene matches. CDR3 size: 16 residues. This CDR3 is CASSPGTGGADTEAFF. CDR3 nucleotides: TGCGCCAGCAGCCCCGGGACAGGGGGCGCCGACACTGAAGCTTTCTTT.

V gene TRBV6-5 combines with J gene TRBJ2-3; D gene unclear. V shed 6 bases and J shed 2 bases, with 9 bases lying between them. This CDR3 comprises 13 residues. Germline CDR1 reads MNHEY; CDR2 reads SVGAGI. DNA for the CDR3: TGTGCCAGCAGGTTTTCCCTCACAGATACGCAGTATTTT. This codes for CASRFSLTDTQYF.

V is TRBV3-1 (or the pseudogene TRBV3-2) and J is TRBJ2-3; D might be TRBD2 (6 bases). This CDR3 is built from 14 residues. V was clipped by 1 base and J by 6 bases, with 11 bases between them. Per germline, CDR1 LGHDT and CDR2 YNNKEL (reference sequence). CDR3 coding DNA: TGTGCCAGCAGCCAAGGGTACCTAGCGGATACGCAGTATTTT. This codes for CASSQGYLADTQYF.

CDR3 sequence: CASSFATGRDSPLHF. The CDR3 DNA sequence: TGCGCCAGCAGCTTTGCAACGGGTAGAGACTCACCCCTCCACTTT. The chain uses TRBV5-1 and TRBJ1-6; no firm D call. The CDR3 contains 15 residues. Trimming left V 2 bases short and J 10 bases short, with 16 bases between. The V gene's germline CDR1 is SGHRS and CDR2 YFSETQ. Filled out from reference TRBV5-1 and TRBJ1-6, the complete variable domain reads KAGVTQTPRYLIKTRGQQVTLSCSPISGHRSVSWYQQTPGQGLQFLFEYFSETQRNKGNFPGRFSGRQFSNSRSEMNVSTLELGDSALYLCASSFATGRDSPLHFGNGTRLTVT.

As DNA, the CDR3 is TGTGCCAGCAGCTCCCGACTAGCGGGGACCAATGAGCAGTTCTTC. It codes for CASSSRLAGTNEQFF. This chain joins TRBV11-2 and TRBJ2-1; 11 bases match TRBD2. Germline lookup yields CDR1 SGHAT and CDR2 FQNNGV. The CDR3 has 15 amino acids. Trimming cost V 4 bases and J 6 bases; bases outside gene matches: 5.

The rearrangement joins TRBV6-4 to TRBJ2-7, with TRBD1 matching 7 bases. Germline loops: CDR1 MRHNA, CDR2 SNTAGT. J lost 12 bases, V lost 7 bases, and 6 bases had no gene match. The CDR3 length is 10 residues. CDR3 nucleotide sequence: TGTGCCAGCACCGACCGGGACAGGTACTTC. Its protein product is CASTDRDRYF.

This sequence joins TRBV11-1 and TRBJ2-5; tentative D call: TRBD2 (6 bases). V lost 8 bases and J 3 bases, leaving 7 bases between the germline ends. The CDR3 spans 11 residues. Germline V gene sequence: CDR1 SGHAT, CDR2 FQDESV (reference sequence). In nucleotides, the CDR3 is TGTGCCAGCGGGGAGGAAGAGACCCAGTACTTC. Protein sequence: CASGEEETQYF.

The V gene is TRBV6-5, the J gene TRBJ1-2; no clear D. The CDR3 runs 14 residues. Germline V lookup: CDR1 MNHEY, CDR2 SVGAGI. The germline V and J ends were trimmed by 8 bases and 2 bases, with 15 bases remaining between them. CDR3 in amino acids: CASAYRRENYGYTF. CDR3 DNA: TGTGCCAGCGCATACCGTCGGGAGAACTATGGCTACACCTTC.

Here the CDR3 DNA reads TGTGCCAGTAGTACAGGGATACATAATTCACCCCTCCACTTT. Translation gives CASSTGIHNSPLHF. V is TRBV5-4 and J is TRBJ1-6, with a weak D call TRBD1 (6 bases). The CDR3 is made up of 14 amino acids. The germline CDR1 and CDR2 sequences are SGHNT and YYREEE (reference sequence). Trimming stripped 8 bases from V and 5 bases from J, with 14 bases between.

This chain connects TRBV6-2 or TRBV6-3 to TRBJ1-2; D ambiguous. Trimming shortened V by 0 bases and J by 5 bases, and 13 bases separated the two germline ends. CDR3 length equals 15 residues. Germline CDR1 is MNHEY and CDR2 is SVGEGT. CDR3: CASSYSLRVGYGYTF. The CDR3 bases are TGTGCCAGCAGTTACTCCCTGCGGGTAGGGTATGGCTACACCTTC.

This chain links TRBV4-1 with TRBJ1-1, with D possibly matching TRBD1 (6 bases). This CDR3 comprises 15 residues. V was cut by 5 bases and J by 10 bases, with 23 bases left in between. In germline, CDR1 is MGHRA, CDR2 YSYEKL. The CDR3 nucleotides read TGCGCCAGCAGCATAACCCACCAAACAGGGTATGGAGCTTTCTTT. This sequence encodes CASSITHQTGYGAFF.

This chain uses TRBV10-3 with TRBJ1-5, with a tentative D call TRBD1 (6 bases). V was trimmed by 3 bases and J by 2 bases, leaving 11 bases between them. Germline CDR1 ENHRY, CDR2 SYGVKD. The CDR3 runs to 15 residues. The CDR3 here is CAISDQGQGNQPQHF. In DNA, the CDR3 is TGTGCCATCAGTGATCAGGGACAAGGCAATCAGCCCCAGCATTTT.

This clone was observed a single time. The rearrangement links TRBV6-5 to TRBJ1-6, with a possible D match to TRBD1 (6 bases). Germline V gives CDR1 MNHEY, CDR2 SVGAGI. The CDR3 is 14 amino acids. Trimming pared 6 bases from V and 5 bases from J, leaving 11 bases between. The CDR3 DNA is TGTGCCAGCAGCCGGACAGCCGATAATTCACCCCTCCACTTT. Amino acid sequence: CASSRTADNSPLHF.

The rearrangement links TRBV3-1 (or the pseudogene TRBV3-2) to TRBJ1-1; TRBD1 is a possible D gene (5 bases). CDR3 length: 14 residues. Germline V gene lookup returns CDR1 LGHDT and CDR2 YNNKEL (reference sequence). Trimming stripped 5 bases from V and 4 bases from J, with 14 bases between. The CDR3 reads CASSGLGGGTEAFF. In nucleotides, the CDR3 is TGTGCCAGCAGCGGGTTGGGGGGAGGCACTGAAGCTTTCTTT.

V usage is TRBV19 and J usage is TRBJ1-5; tentative D call: TRBD1 (6 bases). This CDR3 region has 14 residues. Germline V gene data show CDR1 as LNHDA and CDR2 as SQIVND (reference sequence). V was clipped by 7 bases and J by 6 bases, with 16 bases between them. The CDR3 bases are TGTGCCAGTACGAGGGGGATCGGCGGTCAGCCCCAGCATTTT. It translates to CASTRGIGGQPQHF.

The gene calls are TRBV29-1 and TRBJ2-3, with 9 positions matching TRBD2. The CDR3 runs to 12 residues. Germline trimming cut 4 bases from V and 6 bases from J; bases unmatched to any gene: 2. Looked up from germline, CDR1 is SQVTM and CDR2 is ANQGSEA. In nucleotides, the CDR3 is TGCAGCGTTGCCCTAGCGGGGGATACGCAGTATTTT. The encoded protein is CSVALAGDTQYF.

The V call is TRBV2, the J call TRBJ2-2, with 9 bases aligning to TRBD2. The CDR3 has 19 amino acids. Trimming at V came to 2 bases and at J to 0 bases, leaving 10 bases not matched to a gene. Germline lookup yields CDR1 SNHLY and CDR2 FYNNEI. The CDR3 reads CASSETGLAGKANTGELFF. The CDR3 coding sequence is TGTGCCAGCAGTGAAACTGGGCTAGCGGGGAAGGCGAACACCGGGGAGCTGTTTTTT.